This T cell receptor beta chain is drawn from a study of blood T cells in healthy people across ages. Through a sample-barcoded 5' primer and a J-beta primer mix, a second PCR was run for about 7 to 12 cycles. TCRdb passed the 5' RACE reads through MiXCR, listing each CDR3 protein once. The repertoire includes some 780,000 distinct CDR3 sequences, about 61% of them detected once, and around a quarter sits in the top ten. A few counts support this clonotype. The germline V and J ends were trimmed by 10 bases and 2 bases, with 21 bases remaining between them. The CDR3 covers 17 residues. CDR1 and CDR2 (germline): MDHEN, SYDVKM.

The sequenced sample consisted of blood. This clonotype was sampled from a man aged 40-49 years in good health. The genes are TRBV28 and TRBJ2-6; a possible D gene is TRBD1 (6 bases). The CDR3 DNA reads TGTGCCACCATCCCGGACAGAGGTATAACTGGGGCCAACGTCCTGACTTTC. Its protein product is CATIPDRGITGANVLTF.